This record looks at one TCR beta chain sequence and its context. The data stem from a study of control samples from healthy donors and cancer patients. Data came from immunoSEQ multiplex PCR; TCRdb stores just in-frame clones and leaves some out. Altogether about 110,000 clones are present, roughly four fifths being singletons, with the ten largest covering roughly an eighth. This CDR3 has 15 residues. CDR1 is SGHNT, CDR2 YYREEE, per germline (reference sequence). V shed 4 bases, J shed 7 bases, and the junction held 10 bases outside the gene matches. This receptor was identified in a woman between 50 and 59 years old in good health. Sequencing was done on a sample of blood. This chain connects TRBV5-4 to TRBJ2-2, with TRBD1 matching over 7 bases. Here the CDR3 reads CASSRIQGVDGELFF. DNA of the CDR3: TGTGCCAGCAGCCGTATTCAGGGGGTCGACGGGGAGCTGTTTTTT.